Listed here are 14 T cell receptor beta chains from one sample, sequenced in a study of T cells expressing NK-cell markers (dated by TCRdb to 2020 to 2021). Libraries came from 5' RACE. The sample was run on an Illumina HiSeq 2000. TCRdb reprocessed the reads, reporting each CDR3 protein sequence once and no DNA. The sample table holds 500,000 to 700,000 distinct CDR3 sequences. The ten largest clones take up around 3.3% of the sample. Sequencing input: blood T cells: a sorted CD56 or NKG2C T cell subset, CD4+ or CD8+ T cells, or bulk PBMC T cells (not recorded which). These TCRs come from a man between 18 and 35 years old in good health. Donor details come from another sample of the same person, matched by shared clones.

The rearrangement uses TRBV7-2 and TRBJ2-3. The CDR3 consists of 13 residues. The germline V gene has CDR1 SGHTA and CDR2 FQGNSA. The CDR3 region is CASSPDGPDTQYF.

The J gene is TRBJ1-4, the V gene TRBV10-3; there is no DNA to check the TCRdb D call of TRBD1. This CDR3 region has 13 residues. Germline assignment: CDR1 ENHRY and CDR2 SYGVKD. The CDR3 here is CASRGGAEEKLFF.

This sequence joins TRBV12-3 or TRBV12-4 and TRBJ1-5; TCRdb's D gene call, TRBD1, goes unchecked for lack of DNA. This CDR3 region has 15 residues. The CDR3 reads CASSLSGDPSQPQHF.

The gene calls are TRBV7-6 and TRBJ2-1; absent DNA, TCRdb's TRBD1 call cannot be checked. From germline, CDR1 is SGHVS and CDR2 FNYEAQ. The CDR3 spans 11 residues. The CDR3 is CASSGPGPGFF.

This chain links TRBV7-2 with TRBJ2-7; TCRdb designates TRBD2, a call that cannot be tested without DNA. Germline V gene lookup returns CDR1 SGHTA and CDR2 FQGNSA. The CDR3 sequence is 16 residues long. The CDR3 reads CASSWGSGGVIFEQYF.

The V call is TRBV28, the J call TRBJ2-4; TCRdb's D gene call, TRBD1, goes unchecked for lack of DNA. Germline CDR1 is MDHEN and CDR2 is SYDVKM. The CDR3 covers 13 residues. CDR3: CATRDVSKNIQYF.

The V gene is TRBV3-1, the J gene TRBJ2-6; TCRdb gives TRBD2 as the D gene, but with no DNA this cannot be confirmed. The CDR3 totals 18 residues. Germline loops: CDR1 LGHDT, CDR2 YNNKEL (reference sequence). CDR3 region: CASSQVGTAGSGANVLTF. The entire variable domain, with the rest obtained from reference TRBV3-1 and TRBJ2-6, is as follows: DTAVSQTPKYLVTQMGNDKSIKCEQNLGHDTMYWYKQDSKKFLKIMFSYNNKELIINETVPNRFSPKSPDKAHLNLHINSLELGDSAVYFCASSQVGTAGSGANVLTFGAGSRLTVL.

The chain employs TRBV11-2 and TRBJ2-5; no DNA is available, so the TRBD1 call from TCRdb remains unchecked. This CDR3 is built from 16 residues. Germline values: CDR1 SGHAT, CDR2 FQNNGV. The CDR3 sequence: CASSPGQATSEETQYF.

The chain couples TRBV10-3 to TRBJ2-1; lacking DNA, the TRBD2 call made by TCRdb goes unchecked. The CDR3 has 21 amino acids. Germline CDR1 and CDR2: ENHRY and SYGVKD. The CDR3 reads CAISIHPGLAGGKEGYNEQFF.

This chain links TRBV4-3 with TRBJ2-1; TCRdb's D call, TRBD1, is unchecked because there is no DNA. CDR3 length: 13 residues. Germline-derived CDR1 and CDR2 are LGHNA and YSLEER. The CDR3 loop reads CASSHDRSREQFF.

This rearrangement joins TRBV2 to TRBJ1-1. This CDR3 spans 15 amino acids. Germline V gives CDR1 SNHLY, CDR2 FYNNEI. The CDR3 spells CASNEGGVIGTEAFF.

The CDR3 protein is CASSQDSPGRMTDTQYF. The J gene is TRBJ2-3, the V gene TRBV4-3; no DNA is available, so the TRBD1 call from TCRdb remains unchecked. Germline assignment: CDR1 LGHNA and CDR2 YSLEER. This CDR3 comprises 17 residues.

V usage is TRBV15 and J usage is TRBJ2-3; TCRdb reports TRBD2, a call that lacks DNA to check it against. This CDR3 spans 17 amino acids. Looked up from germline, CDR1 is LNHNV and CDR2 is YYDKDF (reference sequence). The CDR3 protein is CATSRDLVAGRVDTQYF.

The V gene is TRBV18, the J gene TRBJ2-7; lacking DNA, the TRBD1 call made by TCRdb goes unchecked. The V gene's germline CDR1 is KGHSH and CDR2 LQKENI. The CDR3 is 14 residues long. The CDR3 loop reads CASSPPGAIDEQYF. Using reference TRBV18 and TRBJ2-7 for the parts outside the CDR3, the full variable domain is NAGVMQNPRHLVRRRGQEARLRCSPMKGHSHVYWYRQLPEEGLKFMVYLQKENIIDESGMPKERFSAEFPKEGPSILRIQQVVRGDSAAYFCASSPPGAIDEQYFGPGTRLTVT.